This is a list of T cell receptor beta chains from one sample in a study of response to subunit inactivated influenza vaccine. MiXCR, run by TCRdb on the RT-PCR reads, gives a single entry per CDR3 protein. The sample holds over 650,000 distinct CDR3 sequences, approximately 17% seen once. The sample here was PBMCs from blood, taken around 5 days after vaccination. The origin of the receptors is a man in his fifties who received an inactivated influenza vaccine. The CDR3 runs from the conserved cysteine through the conserved F or W. Fields, in order: D gene, clone size, V gene, J gene, CDR3 protein, CDR3 DNA. D genes are given only for firm matches. Size values are once, few and many counts, or a class for expanded clones, and some rows have none.

D: -
size: few
V: TRBV7-8
J: TRBJ1-5
CDR3: CASSPNRDLPQHF
DNA: TGTGCCAGCAGTCCAAACAGGGATCTGCCCCAGCATTTT

D: -
size: -
V: TRBV20-1
J: TRBJ2-3
CDR3: CSAKIEDTQYF
DNA: TGCAGTGCCAAAATAGAAGATACGCAGTATTTT

D: TRBD1
size: many
V: TRBV28
J: TRBJ1-4
CDR3: CASATGVIGEKLFF
DNA: TGTGCCAGCGCAACAGGGGTTATAGGTGAAAAACTGTTTTTT

D: TRBD2
size: few
V: TRBV20-1
J: TRBJ2-1
CDR3: CSAAGLAGGQFF
DNA: TGCAGTGCTGCGGGACTAGCGGGAGGGCAGTTCTTC

D: -
size: once
V: TRBV10-3
J: TRBJ1-1
CDR3: CAISLGVGTEAFF
DNA: TGTGCCATCAGTTTGGGGGTAGGGACTGAAGCTTTCTTT

D: TRBD2
size: -
V: TRBV29-1
J: TRBJ2-1
CDR3: CSLRGGGDNEQFF
DNA: TGCAGCCTTCGGGGGGGGGGTGACAATGAGCAGTTCTTC

D: -
size: few
V: TRBV5-5
J: TRBJ1-2
CDR3: CASSLSQGSRGYTF
DNA: TGTGCCAGCAGCTTAAGTCAGGGCTCCAGGGGCTACACCTTC

D: TRBD2
size: -
V: TRBV11-2
J: TRBJ2-1
CDR3: CASSLGLAGGPRYNEQFF
DNA: TGTGCCAGCAGCTTGGGACTAGCGGGGGGGCCTAGGTACAATGAGCAGTTCTTC

D: -
size: once
V: TRBV27
J: TRBJ2-3
CDR3: CASSFRWSRTDTQYF
DNA: TGTGCCAGCAGTTTTCGATGGTCCCGCACAGATACGCAGTATTTT

D: TRBD2
size: few
V: TRBV7-2
J: TRBJ2-5
CDR3: CASSVGGGGRETQYF
DNA: TGTGCCAGCAGCGTCGGCGGGGGTGGAAGGGAGACCCAGTACTTC

D: -
size: few
V: TRBV20-1
J: TRBJ2-5
CDR3: CSARALRETQYF
DNA: TGCAGTGCTAGAGCCTTGCGGGAGACCCAGTACTTC

D: -
size: many
V: TRBV29-1
J: TRBJ2-7
CDR3: CSVLPSRGSYEQYF
DNA: TGCAGCGTTCTTCCCTCCCGAGGGTCCTACGAGCAGTACTTC

D: TRBD1
size: many
V: TRBV20-1
J: TRBJ1-5
CDR3: CSARQGHQPQHF
DNA: TGCAGTGCCAGACAGGGACATCAGCCCCAGCATTTT

D: -
size: -
V: TRBV12-3/TRBV12-4
J: TRBJ1-4
CDR3: CASSLGAGREKLFF
DNA: TGTGCCAGCAGTTTAGGGGCAGGGCGTGAAAAACTGTTTTTT

D: -
size: -
V: TRBV10-3
J: TRBJ1-5
CDR3: CAISGVGIDQPQHF
DNA: TGTGCCATCAGTGGAGTGGGGATTGATCAGCCCCAGCATTTT

D: -
size: -
V: TRBV20-1
J: TRBJ2-1
CDR3: CSASLRGSGNEQFF
DNA: TGCAGTGCTAGTCTCCGTGGTTCCGGCAATGAGCAGTTCTTC

D: -
size: -
V: TRBV7-6
J: TRBJ2-5
CDR3: CASSAPGRKTQYF
DNA: TGTGCCAGCAGCGCACCGGGGCGAAAGACCCAGTACTTC

D: TRBD1
size: many
V: TRBV7-3
J: TRBJ2-1
CDR3: CASSPYLRGHEQFF
DNA: TGTGCCAGCAGCCCGTACCTCAGGGGGCATGAGCAGTTCTTC

D: TRBD2
size: -
V: TRBV5-1
J: TRBJ2-5
CDR3: CASSLGSPSGQETQYF
DNA: TGCGCCAGCAGCTTGGGGTCGCCTAGCGGACAAGAGACCCAGTACTTC